What follows is one T cell receptor beta chain and its context. Its specificity is unknown. Treatment defined: approximately 9-day PBMC culture with coronavirus spike peptide pools or control peptides (ViraFEST assay). The Oncomine TCR Beta short-read assay was what sequenced the DNA obtained from cultured CD4+ T cells. TCRdb ran MiXCR on the PCR reads and lists one entry per CDR3 protein. The sample contains about 19,000 distinct CDR3 sequences, 55% to 60% of which appear only once. The CDR3 loop spans 17 amino acids. Deletions cut 5 bases from V and 2 bases from J, with 23 bases between. The germline V gene has CDR1 DFQATT and CDR2 SNEGSKA (reference sequence). This specimen comes from a study of vaccination and CD4 T cells after COVID-19. Study overall: The authors exposed cells to overlapping spike peptides derived from SARS-CoV-2, HCoV-NL63, HCoV-OC43 and HCoV-229E.

Sequencing was performed on CD4+ T cells from blood, cultured in vitro, taken after SARS-CoV-2 vaccination. The J gene is TRBJ2-3, the V gene TRBV20-1, with a tentative D call TRBD2 (7 bases). The source of this sequence is a human donor who had recovered from COVID-19. The CDR3 DNA reads TGCAGTGCTCGCATTCCCGGGGGGCGGGGGAACACAGATACGCAGTATTTT. Amino acids: CSARIPGGRGNTDTQYF.